This T cell receptor (beta chain) was retrieved from a study of OX40 agonist ivuxolimab in advanced cancers. Study at large: In this trial design, patients received ivuxolimab intravenously at 0.01 to 10 mg/kg every 2 weeks. Study findings and constraints: Clonal expansion was seen in CD4+ and CD8+ blood T cells by week 6 at 0.1 to 3.0 mg/kg.

With regard to this clone: Its matching antigen is unknown.

Some clones are missing from TCRdb's copy, which holds only in-frame ones; the method was immunoSEQ multiplex PCR. This sample carries some 70,000 clones, 88% of them seen once, and the ten largest clones take more than 2.5%. From germline, CDR1 is SGHTS and CDR2 YDEGEE. The CDR3 sequence is 16 residues long. Trimming cost V 0 bases and J 3 bases, with 15 bases left between them. The sequence was collected from an adult with an advanced solid tumor such as melanoma, head and neck, liver or kidney cancer. This material consisted of CD4+ or CD8+ T cells sorted from blood, taken in a trial of the OX40 agonist ivuxolimab. The chain is built from TRBV5-8 and TRBJ1-1; D is undetermined. The CDR3 DNA is TGTGCCAGCAGCTTGGCCGGAGGACGGCCGTACACTGAAGCTTTCTTT. It is translated as CASSLAGGRPYTEAFF.